These 22 T cell receptor beta chains originate from one sample sequenced in a study of long-term antiretroviral therapy in people with HIV. Samples were assayed with immunoSEQ v3.0 at survey level. Sequencing used immunoSEQ multiplex PCR; TCRdb keeps in-frame clones, though not all of them. The sample has tens of thousands of clones, 75% to 90% seen once. This specimen consisted of unsorted PBMCs, obtained roughly 5 years before starting antiretroviral therapy. These receptor sequences come from a man between 50 and 59 years old with HIV.

V gene TRBV6-1 combines with J gene TRBJ2-7; the match to TRBD1 covers 9 bases. V shed 4 bases, J shed 6 bases, and the junction held 7 bases outside the gene matches. Germline CDR1 reads MNHNS; CDR2 reads SASEGT. CDR3 length equals 14 residues. DNA of the CDR3: TGTGCCAGCAGTGTCCTGGGACAGGGAAGCGAGCAGTACTTC. Amino acid sequence: CASSVLGQGSEQYF.

The rearrangement links TRBV2 to TRBJ1-1; D possibly corresponds to TRBD1 (5 bases). V was trimmed by 7 bases and J by 8 bases, leaving 20 bases between them. This CDR3 has 14 residues. Germline CDR1 SNHLY, CDR2 FYNNEI. The CDR3 protein is CASNGREANIEAFF. The CDR3 DNA reads TGTGCCAGCAATGGCAGGGAGGCGAACATAGAAGCTTTCTTT.

V and J are TRBV9 and TRBJ1-1; perhaps TRBD1 as D (5 bases). V lost 0 bases, J lost 7 bases, and 10 bases lay in between. The CDR3 sequence is 13 residues long. From germline, CDR1 is SGDLS and CDR2 YYNGEE. CDR3: CASSVVGEGEAFF. The CDR3 nucleotides are TGTGCCAGCAGCGTAGTAGGGGAGGGTGAAGCTTTCTTT.

The chain recombines TRBV7-7 with TRBJ2-3, with 7 bases that match TRBD2. Germline trimming cut 5 bases from V and 5 bases from J; bases unmatched to any gene: 1. This CDR3 has 12 amino acids. Germline V gives CDR1 SSHAT, CDR2 FNYEAQ (reference sequence). The CDR3 nucleotides are TGTGCCAGCAGCCCGGGGGGAGATACGCAGTATTTT. Its translation is CASSPGGDTQYF.

This chain connects TRBV5-6 to TRBJ1-1, with TRBD1 identical over 7 bases. V lost 1 base to trimming and J lost 9 bases; unmatched junction nucleotides: 6. Germline CDR1 reads SGHDT; CDR2 reads YYEEEE. The length of the CDR3 is 13 residues. Written as DNA, the CDR3 is TGTGCCAGCAGCTTGACAGGGGAGAGACAAGCTTTCTTT. Its translation: CASSLTGERQAFF.

The chain joins TRBV5-1 to TRBJ1-1; no firm D call. This CDR3 spans 13 amino acids. In germline, CDR1 is SGHRS, CDR2 YFSETQ. The V and J ends lost 4 bases and 5 bases respectively, with 12 bases between them. Here the CDR3 DNA reads TGCGCCAGCAGCAAGGATGGGGAGACTGAAGCTTTCTTT. This encodes CASSKDGETEAFF.

The chain carries TRBV5-6 and TRBJ1-2; D might be TRBD1 (5 bases). The CDR3 has 18 amino acids. Trimming left V 1 base short and J 2 bases short, with 21 bases between. Germline values: CDR1 SGHDT, CDR2 YYEEEE. This CDR3 reads CASSLLGQGGRKNYGYTF. The CDR3 coding sequence is TGTGCCAGCAGCTTGCTCGGCCAGGGAGGGAGAAAGAACTATGGCTACACCTTC. Variable domain in full (rest from reference TRBV5-6 and TRBJ1-2): DAGVTQSPTHLIKTRGQQVTLRCSPKSGHDTVSWYQQALGQGPQFIFQYYEEEERQRGNFPDRFSGHQFPNYSSELNVNALLLGDSALYLCASSLLGQGGRKNYGYTFGSGTRLTVV.

In this sample, this clone turned up once. CDR3 sequence (DNA): TGTGCCAGCACCCGGACTAGCGGGATTGCCAAAAACATTCAGTACTTC. Amino acids: CASTRTSGIAKNIQYF. The J gene is TRBJ2-4, the V gene TRBV2, with 12 bases that match TRBD2. Germline CDR1 and CDR2: SNHLY and FYNNEI. The length of the CDR3 is 16 residues. With 7 bases clipped from V and 1 base from J, the junction kept 5 bases outside the gene matches.

This clone was picked up one time. V gene TRBV5-1 combines with J gene TRBJ1-3; TRBD1 agrees at 7 bases. The germline V gene has CDR1 SGHRS and CDR2 YFSETQ. The CDR3 extends over 14 amino acids. Trimming took 2 bases from V and 4 from J; bases not matched to a gene: 3. Here the CDR3 DNA reads TGCGCCAGCAGCTTTACAGGGGTAGGAAACACCATATATTTT. The encoded protein is CASSFTGVGNTIYF.

This chain uses TRBV18 with TRBJ1-1; D gene uncertain. The CDR3 is 14 amino acids. The V gene lost 3 bases and the J gene lost 1 base, with 9 bases spanning the gap. The germline CDR1 and CDR2 sequences are KGHSH and LQKENI. CDR3 region: CASSPIFENTEAFF. In nucleotides, the CDR3 is TGTGCCAGCTCACCGATTTTTGAGAACACTGAAGCTTTCTTT.

About this clone itself: A junction end diverges from the germline sequence, so it may reflect a read error. The J gene is TRBJ1-1, the V gene TRBV7-7; D is unclear. This CDR3 contains 13 residues. Germline-derived CDR1 and CDR2 are SSHAT and FNYEAQ (reference sequence). The CDR3, as DNA: TGTGCTAGCAGCCCCGGACTGAACACTGAAGCTTTCTTT. Translation: CASSPGLNTEAFF.

The chain combines TRBV11-1 with TRBJ1-1; no clear D. Per the germline V gene, CDR1 is SGHAT and CDR2 is FQDESV (reference sequence). The CDR3 has 13 amino acids. V dropped 1 base and J dropped 9 bases, with 12 bases sitting between them. The CDR3 nucleotides are TGTGCCAGCAGCTTAGGCGGACTCCCTAAAGCTTTCTTT. This codes for CASSLGGLPKAFF. Full variable domain (outside the CDR3, taken from reference TRBV11-1 and TRBJ1-1): EAEVAQSPRYKITEKSQAVAFWCDPISGHATLYWYRQILGQGPELLVQFQDESVVDDSQLPKDRFSAERLKGVDSTLKIQPAELGDSAMYLCASSLGGLPKAFFGQGTRLTVV.

This clone was seen only a few times. V usage is TRBV4-2 and J usage is TRBJ2-7; D is uncertain. Germline CDR1 and CDR2: LGHNA and YNFKEQ. V lost 2 bases and J 4 bases, leaving 6 bases between the germline ends. The CDR3 loop spans 12 amino acids. CDR3 sequence reads: CASSQSRYEQYF. The CDR3 DNA is TGTGCCAGCAGCCAAAGCCGGTACGAGCAGTACTTC.

Written as DNA, the CDR3 is TGTGCCAGCAGCTCAAAGGACTCTCTCCTGAGATCGGAGCACACCTTC. The encoded protein is CASSSKDSLLRSEHTF. This chain uses TRBV5-4 with TRBJ1-2; D is undetermined. Trimming removed 3 bases at V and 12 bases at J, with 27 bases between. The CDR3 runs 16 residues. Germline loops: CDR1 SGHNT, CDR2 YYREEE (reference sequence).

The genes are TRBV10-3 and TRBJ2-3, with D unclear. The germline V and J ends were trimmed by 3 bases and 0 bases, with 10 bases remaining between them. CDR1 ENHRY and CDR2 SYGVKD come from the germline V gene. This CDR3 has 15 residues. The CDR3 loop is CAISDQVTSTDTQYF. The CDR3 DNA is TGTGCCATCAGTGACCAGGTTACTAGCACAGATACGCAGTATTTT.

The chain employs TRBV7-8 and TRBJ1-1; D is unresolved. There are 14 residues in the CDR3. Looked up from germline, CDR1 is SGHVS and CDR2 is FQNEAQ. Trimming removed 1 base at V and 1 base at J, with 7 bases between. The CDR3 is CASSLGQANTEAFF. Written as DNA, the CDR3 is TGTGCCAGCAGCTTAGGCCAGGCGAACACTGAAGCTTTCTTT.

CDR3 residues: CASSLERGDYEQYF. The CDR3 bases are TGTGCCAGCAGCTTAGAAAGGGGGGACTACGAGCAGTACTTC. This chain joins TRBV11-2 and TRBJ2-7; D is possibly TRBD1 or TRBD2 (6 bases each). Germline V CDR1 and CDR2: SGHAT, FQNNGV. The V end was cut by 0 bases, the J end by 3 bases, with 9 bases between. The CDR3 extends over 14 amino acids.

The rearrangement links TRBV28 to TRBJ2-7; D not resolved. The length of the CDR3 is 13 residues. V was pared by 2 bases and J by 1 base, with 6 bases between. Per germline, CDR1 MDHEN and CDR2 SYDVKM. The CDR3 is CASSLEGSYEQYF. For the CDR3, the DNA is TGTGCCAGCAGTTTAGAAGGGTCCTACGAGCAGTACTTC. Full variable domain (rest looked up from reference TRBV28 and TRBJ2-7): DVKVTQSSRYLVKRTGEKVFLECVQDMDHENMFWYRQDPGLGLRLIYFSYDVKMKEKGDIPEGYSVSREKKERFSLILESASTNQTSMYLCASSLEGSYEQYFGPGTRLTVT.

The genes are TRBV5-1 and TRBJ2-1; 7 bases are a match to TRBD2. Germline assignment: CDR1 SGHRS and CDR2 YFSETQ. V lost 3 bases, J lost 8 bases, and 8 bases stayed unmatched. The CDR3 spans 14 residues. CDR3 loop: CASSSGLVSDEQFF. DNA for the CDR3: TGCGCCAGCAGCTCCGGACTAGTGTCGGATGAGCAGTTCTTC.

The rearrangement links TRBV10-1 to TRBJ2-4; unclear D gene. This CDR3 spans 12 amino acids. The V gene lost 3 bases and the J gene lost 8 bases, with 8 bases spanning the gap. Germline-derived CDR1 and CDR2 are WNHNN and SYGVQD (reference sequence). The CDR3 DNA sequence: TGCGCCAGCAGTGAATCCTCGTACATTCAGTACTTC. Translated, it gives CASSESSYIQYF.

The rearrangement uses TRBV5-1 and TRBJ2-7; TRBD1 matches 8 bases. Germline V gives CDR1 SGHRS, CDR2 YFSETQ. This CDR3 is 13 amino acids long. The junction had 5 bases not matched to a gene; V was cut back by 4 bases and J by 5 bases. The CDR3 protein is CASSADRGHEQYF. The CDR3 bases are TGCGCCAGCAGCGCCGACAGGGGCCACGAGCAGTACTTC. Drawing the rest from reference TRBV5-1 and TRBJ2-7, the complete variable domain is KAGVTQTPRYLIKTRGQQVTLSCSPISGHRSVSWYQQTPGQGLQFLFEYFSETQRNKGNFPGRFSGRQFSNSRSEMNVSTLELGDSALYLCASSADRGHEQYFGPGTRLTVT.

This clone was seen once. The chain has TRBV10-3 and TRBJ2-1; the match to TRBD2 covers 11 bases. Losses at the gene ends were 10 bases for V and 2 bases for J; bases not matched to a gene: 7. The germline V gene encodes CDR1 ENHRY and CDR2 SYGVKD. This CDR3 has 15 amino acids. CDR3 protein: CASQLLAGAYNEQFF. Here the CDR3 DNA reads TGTGCCAGCCAACTACTAGCGGGGGCCTACAATGAGCAGTTCTTC.